The 22 T cell receptor beta chains in this list originate from one sample, sequenced in a study of blood T cell repertoires in COVID-19 (dated by TCRdb to about 2020). Receptor libraries were prepared by the immunoSEQ multiplex PCR assay. Not all clones reach the TCRdb copy of this immuneACCESS table, which keeps in-frame sequences only. Checked studies attribute under half of the gap to unresolved V genes and leave the rest unexplained. In all, the sample holds approximately 210,000 clones, and approximately 73% of those were seen once. Jointly, the top ten make up about a sixth of the sample. The sample was PBMCs or T cells enriched from blood (not recorded which). The receptors were sampled from a woman between 45 and 60 years old with acute COVID-19.

The chain uses TRBV9 and TRBJ1-2; D perhaps matches TRBD1 (6 bases). The ends were cut back, 3 bases at V and 2 bases at J, with 14 bases in the middle. The CDR3 sequence is 15 residues long. Germline V lookup: CDR1 SGDLS, CDR2 YYNGEE. The CDR3 coding sequence is TGTGCCAGCAGCGAACAGGGACCAATAAACTATGGCTACACCTTC. This sequence encodes CASSEQGPINYGYTF.

This clone has a handful of counts. The chain joins TRBV6-2 or TRBV6-3 to TRBJ2-5, with D possibly matching TRBD2 (7 bases). Trimming shortened V by 5 bases and J by 10 bases, and 14 bases separated the two germline ends. Germline CDR1 and CDR2: MNHEY and SVGEGT. This CDR3 is 12 amino acids long. As DNA, the CDR3 is TGTGCCAGCAGTGAGGGGGGGACCGACCAGTACTTC. Translated: CASSEGGTDQYF.

The rearrangement links TRBV6-1 to TRBJ2-5; no definite D call. This CDR3 spans 18 amino acids. Trimming removed 1 base at V and 5 bases at J, with 23 bases between. Germline V gives CDR1 MNHNS, CDR2 SASEGT. The CDR3 loop reads CASSEVLQASSSRETQYF. The CDR3 coding sequence is TGTGCCAGCAGTGAAGTCTTGCAAGCGTCCTCCAGCCGGGAGACCCAGTACTTC.

This chain joins TRBV7-2 and TRBJ2-5; 10 bases match TRBD1. Germline loops: CDR1 SGHTA, CDR2 FQGNSA. V shed 5 bases, J shed 3 bases, and the junction held 12 bases outside the gene matches. The CDR3 sequence is 17 residues long. The CDR3, as DNA: TGTGCCAGCAGCCCCAGCTTTTATGGGACAGGGGAAGAGACCCAGTACTTC. It codes for CASSPSFYGTGEETQYF. The variable domain in full, completed from reference TRBV7-2 and TRBJ2-5, reads GAGVSQSPSNKVTEKGKDVELRCDPISGHTALYWYRQSLGQGLEFLIYFQGNSAPDKSGLPSDRFSAERTGGSVSTLTIQRTQQEDSAVYLCASSPSFYGTGEETQYFGPGTRLLVL.

This rearrangement joins TRBV5-1 to TRBJ2-5, with TRBD2 matching 9 bases. CDR3 length: 15 amino acids. The J segment lost 5 bases and the V segment lost 3 bases, leaving 8 bases of the junction unmatched. CDR1 is SGHRS and CDR2 is YFSETQ in the germline V gene. The chain's CDR3 is CASSSGTSSLETQYF. CDR3 in DNA: TGCGCCAGCAGCTCCGGGACTAGCAGTTTGGAGACCCAGTACTTC. The full variable domain, completed using reference TRBV5-1 and TRBJ2-5, is KAGVTQTPRYLIKTRGQQVTLSCSPISGHRSVSWYQQTPGQGLQFLFEYFSETQRNKGNFPGRFSGRQFSNSRSEMNVSTLELGDSALYLCASSSGTSSLETQYFGPGTRLLVL.

The chain links TRBV7-2 to TRBJ2-7; D is undetermined. Deletions cut 0 bases from V and 7 bases from J, with 10 bases between. Per the germline V gene, CDR1 is SGHTA and CDR2 is FQGNSA. The CDR3 runs 13 residues. The CDR3 reads CASSLASPLEQYV. The CDR3, as DNA: TGTGCCAGCAGCTTAGCCAGTCCCTTAGAGCAGTACGTC.

This clone was detected a few times. The chain has TRBV5-5 and TRBJ2-7; D unresolved. This CDR3 contains 15 residues. The ends were cut back, 1 base at V and 3 bases at J, with 14 bases in the middle. CDR1 is SGHKS, CDR2 YYEKEE, per germline (reference sequence). CDR3 residues: CASSLTQNGYYEQYV. The CDR3 DNA reads TGTGCCAGCAGCTTGACGCAGAACGGGTACTACGAGCAGTACGTC.

This clone has just one count. The chain recombines TRBV4-2 with TRBJ2-5; D might be TRBD2 (5 bases). Trimming shortened V by 0 bases and J by 5 bases, and 7 bases separated the two germline ends. The CDR3 is 13 amino acids. Germline V gene sequence: CDR1 LGHNA, CDR2 YNFKEQ. The CDR3 spells CASSQDTGETQYF. In nucleotides, the CDR3 is TGTGCCAGCAGCCAAGACACGGGGGAGACCCAGTACTTC.

The chain couples TRBV7-3 to TRBJ2-7; possible D gene TRBD2, 5 bases. The CDR3 runs 15 residues. Germline V lookup: CDR1 SGHTA, CDR2 FQGTGA. With 3 bases removed from V and 7 bases from J, the gap between germline ends came to 19 bases. The CDR3 DNA sequence: TGTGCCAGCAGCTTTCCACGGGATGAGGTCCGGGAGCAGTACGTC. This codes for CASSFPRDEVREQYV.

The V and J genes are TRBV19 and TRBJ1-5; weak D call: TRBD1 (6 bases). The CDR3 consists of 15 residues. V lost 5 bases and J 0 bases, leaving 11 bases between the germline ends. CDR1 is LNHDA and CDR2 is SQIVND in the germline V gene (reference sequence). CDR3 bases: TGTGCCAGTAGTCCCCGGACAGCTAGCAATCAGCCCCAGCATTTT. It specifies CASSPRTASNQPQHF.

A single count supports this clone. This chain uses TRBV7-6 with TRBJ2-2; 7 nucleotides agree with TRBD1. This CDR3 comprises 13 residues. CDR1 is SGHVS, CDR2 FNYEAQ, per germline. Germline trimming cut 6 bases from V and 7 bases from J; bases unmatched to any gene: 5. The CDR3 spells CASSMRGRGELFF. The CDR3 coding sequence is TGTGCCAGCAGTATGAGGGGGCGCGGGGAGCTGTTTTTT.

The chain is built from TRBV19 and TRBJ1-2, with 9 bases matching TRBD1. The CDR3 has 14 residues. With V trimmed by 6 bases and J by 4 bases, 6 bases remained unmatched. Looked up from germline, CDR1 is LNHDA and CDR2 is SQIVND (reference sequence). CDR3 amino acids: CASSGQGQGYGYTF. The CDR3 nucleotides read TGTGCCAGTAGCGGACAGGGGCAGGGCTATGGCTACACCTTC. Looking up the rest from reference TRBV19 and TRBJ1-2 gives the full variable domain: DGGITQSPKYLFRKEGQNVTLSCEQNLNHDAMYWYRQDPGQGLRLIYYSQIVNDFQKGDIAEGYSVSREKKESFPLTVTSAQKNPTAFYLCASSGQGQGYGYTFGSGTRLTVV.

The rearrangement links TRBV5-1 to TRBJ1-2; D is ambiguous. V gave up 4 bases and J gave up 1 base, with 20 bases separating them. CDR1 is SGHRS, CDR2 YFSETQ, per germline. There are 17 residues in the CDR3. DNA for the CDR3: TGCGCCAGCAGCCTCTACCCGAACAGAGACCTTAACTATGGCTACACCTTC. Translating it yields CASSLYPNRDLNYGYTF.

This clone was detected only once. V gene TRBV5-1 combines with J gene TRBJ2-6; TRBD2 matches 11 bases. Germline lookup yields CDR1 SGHRS and CDR2 YFSETQ. This CDR3 region has 20 residues. J lost 0 bases, V lost 5 bases, and 13 bases had no gene match. The CDR3 reads CASRRNLLAGVASGANVLTF. As DNA, the CDR3 is TGCGCCAGCAGACGGAACCTACTAGCGGGGGTTGCCTCTGGGGCCAACGTCCTGACTTTC. The full variable domain, completed using reference TRBV5-1 and TRBJ2-6, is KAGVTQTPRYLIKTRGQQVTLSCSPISGHRSVSWYQQTPGQGLQFLFEYFSETQRNKGNFPGRFSGRQFSNSRSEMNVSTLELGDSALYLCASRRNLLAGVASGANVLTFGAGSRLTVL.

This chain uses TRBV6-2 or TRBV6-3 with TRBJ2-3, with 8 nucleotides matching TRBD2. V gave up 8 bases and J gave up 6 bases; unmatched junction bases: 10. The CDR3 totals 14 residues. Per the germline V gene, CDR1 is MNHEY and CDR2 is SVGEGT. In DNA form, the CDR3 reads TGTGCCAGCGGTTTCGGGGGGGCCGGCGATACGCAGTATTTT. Amino acids: CASGFGGAGDTQYF.

The chain joins TRBV15 to TRBJ1-5; no clear D gene. Per the germline V gene, CDR1 is LNHNV and CDR2 is YYDKDF (reference sequence). V shed 3 bases and J shed 6 bases, with 15 bases lying between them. The CDR3 is 15 residues long. The CDR3 is CATSSRSGPGQPQHF. The CDR3 coding sequence is TGTGCCACCAGCAGCCGTAGCGGCCCCGGTCAGCCCCAGCATTTT.

V is TRBV3-1 (or the pseudogene TRBV3-2) and J is TRBJ2-5; D is possibly TRBD2 (6 bases). Germline values: CDR1 LGHDT, CDR2 YNNKEL (reference sequence). The CDR3 runs to 14 residues. Trimming cost V 10 bases and J 0 bases, with 15 bases left between them. The CDR3 loop reads CATVTGLNQETQYF. CDR3 nucleotide sequence: TGTGCCACCGTAACGGGACTCAACCAAGAGACCCAGTACTTC.

This rearrangement joins TRBV25-1 to TRBJ2-1; TRBD1 aligns across 7 bases. Losses at the gene ends were 7 bases for V and 4 bases for J; bases not matched to a gene: 7. This CDR3 spans 14 amino acids. CDR1 is MGHDK, CDR2 SYGVNS, per germline. As DNA, the CDR3 is TGTGCCAGCAAAGCCCAGGGGGATTACAATGAGCAGTTCTTC. Translation gives CASKAQGDYNEQFF.

This clone was counted once. The CDR3 region is CAISGGQNTEAFF. CDR3 nucleotide sequence: TGTGCCATTAGCGGGGGGCAAAACACTGAAGCTTTCTTT. The chain joins TRBV28 to TRBJ1-1, with a possible D match to TRBD1 (6 bases). With 10 bases removed from V and 2 bases from J, the gap between germline ends came to 14 bases. The germline V gene encodes CDR1 MDHEN and CDR2 SYDVKM. The CDR3 loop spans 13 amino acids.

Here the CDR3 reads CASSRTSANEQFF. The CDR3 DNA reads TGTGCCAGCAGCCGGACTAGCGCCAATGAGCAGTTCTTC. V usage is TRBV5-6 and J usage is TRBJ2-1, with 9 nucleotides matching TRBD2. The germline V gene encodes CDR1 SGHDT and CDR2 YYEEEE. Trimming took 4 bases from V and 6 from J; bases not matched to a gene: 2. There are 13 residues in the CDR3.

The V gene is TRBV7-2, the J gene TRBJ2-6; TRBD1 aligns across 8 bases. Germline V gene sequence: CDR1 SGHTA, CDR2 FQGNSA. V trimming: 2 bases; J trimming: 4 bases; junction bases outside the gene matches: 4. The CDR3 spans 16 residues. In nucleotides, the CDR3 is TGTGCCAGCAGCTTACAGGGGGCTGTGGGGGCCAACGTCCTGACTTTC. Translated: CASSLQGAVGANVLTF.

The chain recombines TRBV28 with TRBJ1-6; D is possibly TRBD1 (5 bases). The CDR3 has 13 amino acids. CDR1 and CDR2 from the germline V gene are MDHEN and SYDVKM. V was cut by 7 bases and J by 10 bases, with 14 bases left in between. The CDR3 coding sequence is TGTGCCAGCAACCCAGGGCAAGACTCACCCCTCCACTTT. Its protein product is CASNPGQDSPLHF.